These T cell receptor beta chains were read from a single sample in a study of cytomegalovirus exposure and HLA in healthy donors. Sequenced by immunoSEQ multiplex PCR; TCRdb stores in-frame clones only, minus some. The data hold roughly 100,000 clones, with approximately 81% observed a single time. The material sequenced was PBMCs. These receptors all come from a man between 25 and 39 years old in good health and CMV-seronegative. Each CDR3 is given with its conserved first and last residue. A D gene is named only where the DNA matches it firmly. Not all rows give a size; the values are once, few, many and, for expanded clones, a class.

v_gene	d_gene	abundance	len	j_gene	CDR3aa	CDR3nt
TRBV30	NA	NA	12	TRBJ2-7	CAYLESSYEQYF	TGTGCCTACCTTGAGAGCTCCTACGAGCAGTACTTC
TRBV10-3	TRBD1	NA	15	TRBJ1-4	CATGQGAAVNEKLFF	TGTGCCACCGGACAGGGGGCGGCAGTTAATGAAAAACTGTTTTTT
TRBV11-2	NA	NA	15	TRBJ1-2	CASSLDPPISDGYTF	TGTGCCAGCAGCTTAGACCCGCCGATTAGCGATGGCTACACCTTC
TRBV7-8	NA	NA	13	TRBJ2-2	CASSLMNTGELFF	TGTGCCAGCAGCCTTATGAACACCGGGGAGCTGTTTTTT
TRBV5-8	TRBD1	NA	13	TRBJ2-7	CASNRGRIYEQYF	TGTGCCAGCAACAGGGGACGTATCTACGAGCAGTACTTC
TRBV28	NA	NA	15	TRBJ2-1	CASSLTSMVRNEQFF	TGTGCCAGCAGTTTAACTAGCATGGTTAGGAATGAGCAGTTCTTC
TRBV18	TRBD1	NA	14	TRBJ1-4	CASSPRDRGEKLFF	TGTGCCAGCTCACCGCGGGACAGGGGTGAAAAACTGTTTTTT
TRBV9	TRBD2	NA	15	TRBJ2-5	CASSVAAGDQETQYF	TGTGCCAGCAGCGTAGCAGCGGGGGACCAAGAGACCCAGTACTTC
TRBV5-8	NA	NA	16	TRBJ1-5	CASSSDTRFSNQPQHF	TGTGCCAGCAGCTCGGACACCCGATTTAGCAATCAGCCCCAGCATTTT
TRBV30	TRBD2	NA	16	TRBJ2-1	CAWSDGTSGLNNEQFF	TGTGCCTGGAGTGACGGGACTAGCGGACTGAACAATGAGCAGTTCTTC
TRBV6-4	NA	NA	13	TRBJ2-7	CASSQGRDYEQYF	TGTGCCAGCAGCCAGGGCAGAGACTACGAGCAGTACTTC
TRBV4-2	NA	NA	16	TRBJ1-2	CASSQAGQLSPYGYIF	TGTGCCAGCAGCCAAGCCGGACAGCTTTCCCCCTATGGCTACATCTTC
TRBV5-4	TRBD1	NA	15	TRBJ2-5	CASSIAGTVGETQYF	TGTGCCAGCAGCATAGCCGGGACAGTCGGAGAGACCCAGTACTTC
TRBV28	NA	NA	14	TRBJ1-1	CASSADTRETEAFF	TGTGCCAGCAGTGCGGACACCCGTGAGACTGAAGCTTTCTTT
TRBV28	TRBD1	NA	16	TRBJ1-1	CASSPLARGMNTEAFF	TGTGCCAGCAGTCCACTCGCCAGGGGGATGAACACTGAAGCTTTCTTT
TRBV5-4	TRBD1	NA	16	TRBJ2-1	CASSPSSGTGVDEQFF	TGTGCCAGCAGCCCCTCGTCCGGGACAGGGGTCGATGAGCAGTTCTTC
TRBV7-2	TRBD2	NA	15	TRBJ2-3	CASSSTSGGAGAQYF	TGTGCCAGCAGCTCCACTAGCGGGGGGGCGGGGGCGCAGTATTTT
TRBV12-5	NA	NA	14	TRBJ2-5	CASGTQGGWETQYF	TGTGCTAGTGGAACACAGGGTGGCTGGGAGACCCAGTACTTC
TRBV18	NA	once	15	TRBJ1-4	CASSLVSGLDEKLFF	TGTGCCAGCTCACTAGTATCAGGGTTGGATGAAAAACTGTTTTTT
TRBV4-1	NA	NA	16	TRBJ1-1	CASSQEKRRRGTEAFF	TGCGCCAGCAGCCAGGAAAAACGGCGTCGGGGCACTGAAGCTTTCTTT
TRBV30	NA	NA	14	TRBJ1-1	CAWSVFRRNAEAFF	TGTGCCTGGAGTGTGTTTAGGAGGAACGCTGAAGCTTTCTTT
TRBV21-1	NA	few	17	TRBJ2-5	CASSNRPQRGGRETQYF	TGTGCCAGCAGCAATCGTCCCCAGCGGGGGGGCCGCGAGACCCAGTACTTC
TRBV7-2	TRBD1	NA	15	TRBJ1-3	CASSDRGPGGNTIYF	TGTGCCAGCAGCGACAGGGGGCCAGGTGGAAACACCATATATTTT
TRBV4-3	NA	NA	15	TRBJ1-1	CASSQAGHLNTEAFF	TGCGCCAGCAGCCAAGCGGGACACCTAAACACTGAAGCTTTCTTT
TRBV15	TRBD2	NA	14	TRBJ2-1	CATSRAGGRGEQFF	TGTGCCACCAGCAGGGCGGGGGGGCGGGGTGAGCAGTTCTTC
TRBV2	NA	few	16	TRBJ1-4	CASSDLVTAINEKLFF	TGTGCCAGCAGTGATTTGGTAACAGCCATTAATGAAAAACTGTTTTTT
TRBV11-3	NA	NA	13	TRBJ2-1	CASSVEAGNEQFF	TGTGCCAGCAGCGTTGAAGCGGGCAATGAGCAGTTCTTC
TRBV5-6	NA	NA	16	TRBJ1-2	CASSLPGTSTSYGYTF	TGTGCCAGCAGCTTACCTGGGACATCGACGAGCTATGGCTACACCTTC
TRBV5-6	TRBD1	NA	16	TRBJ2-2	CASSRYRGTDTGELFF	TGTGCCAGCAGCAGGTACAGGGGGACGGACACCGGGGAGCTGTTTTTT
TRBV4-3	TRBD2	once	15	TRBJ2-1	CASSQPGLAYNEQFF	TGCGCCAGCAGCCAACCGGGACTAGCGTACAATGAGCAGTTCTTC
TRBV28	NA	NA	13	TRBJ2-1	CASRGTGVSEQFF	TGTGCCAGCAGGGGGACGGGAGTTTCTGAGCAGTTCTTC
TRBV7-8	TRBD2	NA	14	TRBJ2-7	CASTPSGGYYEQYF	TGTGCCAGCACTCCTAGCGGGGGATACTACGAGCAGTACTTC